What follows are 20 T cell receptor beta chains derived from one specimen sequenced in a study of molecular identifiers for immune sequencing clone quantification. TCRdb used MiXCR to reprocess the PCR reads, holding one entry per CDR3 protein. Here the sample spans roughly 630,000 distinct CDR3 sequences, roughly 25% being singletons. The sequencing sample was made of naive CD8+ T cells from blood, with Jurkat cell RNA spiked in. Subset of the sample: FACS-sorted CD8+CD4-CCR7+CD45RA+ naive T cells. The origin of the receptors is a human donor in good health. Some libraries in this study had Jurkat cell RNA spiked in.

On this clonotype itself: A clone one base away is much larger, so this may be a read error. Since no conserved phenylalanine or tryptophan closes the CDR3, a read error is the likely cause. The chain couples TRBV28 to TRBJ1-4; D unresolved. The CDR3 contains 12 residues. Germline lookup yields CDR1 MDHEN and CDR2 SYDVKM. Deletions cut 5 bases from V and 7 bases from J, with 8 bases between. For the CDR3, the DNA is TGTGCCAGCAGTCCCTCACGTGAAAAACTGTTTCTT. As protein: CASSPSREKLFL.

The chain links TRBV14 to TRBJ2-2; D is uncertain. Germline V gene sequence: CDR1 SGHDN, CDR2 FVKESK. There are 14 residues in the CDR3. V lost 0 bases and J lost 8, with 10 bases in between. Here the CDR3 reads CASSQDPTLGELFF. Here the CDR3 DNA reads TGTGCCAGCAGCCAAGATCCCACTCTTGGGGAGCTGTTTTTT.

This clonotype was counted ten times or more. The chain combines TRBV2 with TRBJ2-3, with TRBD2 identical over 8 bases. The CDR3 consists of 15 residues. Germline V gene lookup returns CDR1 SNHLY and CDR2 FYNNEI. The V gene end was trimmed by 6 bases and the J gene end by 3 bases; junction bases not matched to a gene: 8. The CDR3 loop is CASRDGGAWTDTQYF. Written as DNA, the CDR3 is TGTGCCAGCAGGGACGGGGGGGCCTGGACAGATACGCAGTATTTT.

This chain links TRBV7-9 with TRBJ2-1; 8 nucleotides align to TRBD2. Germline CDR1 reads SEHNR; CDR2 reads FQNEAQ (reference sequence). The trim removed 1 base at V and 6 bases at J, leaving 8 bases unmatched. The CDR3 is 16 residues long. The CDR3 DNA follows: TGTGCCAGCAGCTTAGAGGGACTAGTGGGCCCCAATGAGCAGTTCTTC. It translates to CASSLEGLVGPNEQFF. The whole variable domain, remainder taken from reference TRBV7-9 and TRBJ2-1, is DTGVSQNPRHKITKRGQNVTFRCDPISEHNRLYWYRQTLGQGPEFLTYFQNEAQLEKSRLLSDRFSAERPKGSFSTLEIQRTEQGDSAMYLCASSLEGLVGPNEQFFGPGTRLTVL.

In regard to this clonotype: Compared with germline, one end of the junction differs, possibly owing to a read error. The chain uses TRBV6-6 and TRBJ1-3, with D unclear. The germline gives CDR1 MNHNY, CDR2 SVGAGI (reference sequence). The CDR3 covers 11 residues. The CDR3 loop reads CSSTTGNTIYF. CDR3 DNA sequence: TGTTCCAGTACAACTGGAAACACCATATATTTT.

A note on this clonotype: Given a much more abundant clone one base away, this may be a read error. The gene calls are TRBV7-9 and TRBJ2-7; D is uncertain. In germline, CDR1 is SEHNR, CDR2 FQNEAQ (reference sequence). The CDR3 contains 14 residues. The CDR3 protein is CASSETGYTYERYF. The CDR3 DNA is TGTGCCAGCAGCGAGACTGGGTACACCTACGAGCGGTACTTC.

This clonotype was picked up one time. A read error may explain this, as a much larger clone is one base away. The genes are TRBV12-3 or TRBV12-4 and TRBJ1-5, with TRBD1 matching 11 bases. The CDR3 loop spans 17 amino acids. CDR3 protein: CASSLEGQGVSSQPQHF. CDR3 coding DNA: TGTGCCAGCAGTTTAGAGGGACAGGGGGTTAGCAGTCAGCCCCAGCATTTT.

The chain has TRBV15 and TRBJ2-5, with 9 bases identical to TRBD2. Looked up from germline, CDR1 is LNHNV and CDR2 is YYDKDF (reference sequence). The junction had 6 bases not matched to a gene; V was cut back by 0 bases and J by 1 base. The CDR3 loop spans 17 amino acids. Here the CDR3 reads CATSRDLASGVQETQYF. The CDR3 bases are TGTGCCACCAGCAGAGATCTGGCTAGCGGGGTCCAAGAGACCCAGTACTTC. The variable domain in full, completed from reference TRBV15 and TRBJ2-5, reads DAMVIQNPRYQVTQFGKPVTLSCSQTLNHNVMYWYQQKSSQAPKLLFHYYDKDFNNEADTPDNFQSRRPNTSFCFLDIRSPGLGDTAMYLCATSRDLASGVQETQYFGPGTRLLVL.

Of note for this clonotype: This may stem from a read error, because a much larger clone lies one nucleotide away. The rearrangement uses TRBV13 and TRBJ2-5; TRBD2 might be the D (6 bases). The length of the CDR3 is 17 residues. The V gene's germline CDR1 is PRHDT and CDR2 FYEKMQ (reference sequence). The CDR3 sequence: CACSTQSGLRNQETQYF. For the CDR3, the DNA is TGTGCCTGCAGCACCCAATCGGGACTGCGGAATCAAGAGACCCAGTACTTC.

This clonotype was detected ten times or more. J is TRBJ2-7 and V is TRBV20-1; the D is unclear. CDR3 length equals 15 residues. Trimming took 1 base from V and 2 from J, leaving 15 bases between them. Germline CDR1 reads DFQATT; CDR2 reads SNEGSKA (reference sequence). This chain's CDR3 is CSARGPWDSPYEQYF. Here the CDR3 DNA reads TGCAGTGCTAGAGGACCTTGGGATTCCCCCTACGAGCAGTACTTC.

The CDR3 protein is CASSFQENTGELFF. DNA for the CDR3: TGTGCCAGCAGTTTCCAGGAAAACACCGGGGAGCTGTTTTTT. This rearrangement joins TRBV12-3 or TRBV12-4 to TRBJ2-2; unclear D gene. V was shortened by 3 bases and J by 2 bases, with 7 bases between the two germline ends. The CDR3 is made up of 14 amino acids.

This clonotype has at least ten counts. J is TRBJ2-3 and V is TRBV2; 12 nucleotides match TRBD2. The CDR3 extends over 14 amino acids. Germline CDR1 SNHLY, CDR2 FYNNEI. Losses at the gene ends were 11 bases for V and 0 bases for J; bases not matched to a gene: 3. CDR3 loop: CARTSGGSTDTQYF. DNA for the CDR3: TGTGCCCGCACTAGCGGGGGGAGCACAGATACGCAGTATTTT.

The chain links TRBV27 to TRBJ2-7, with TRBD1 matching over 7 bases. This CDR3 is 17 amino acids long. V shed 5 bases and J 5 bases; nucleotides not matched to a gene: 18. Germline CDR1 reads MNHEY; CDR2 reads SMNVEV (reference sequence). The chain's CDR3 is CASSTGTAPPRLDEQYF. The CDR3 coding sequence is TGTGCCAGCAGTACCGGGACAGCACCTCCCCGGTTGGACGAGCAGTACTTC.

This clonotype has more than one count but fewer than ten. The chain links TRBV6-6 to TRBJ2-1, with 7 nucleotides matching TRBD2. The trim removed 6 bases at V and 6 bases at J, leaving 5 bases unmatched. Germline V gene data show CDR1 as MNHNY and CDR2 as SVGAGI (reference sequence). The length of the CDR3 is 13 residues. As DNA, the CDR3 is TGTGCCAGCAGACCCGGGACTACCAATGAGCAGTTCTTC. Protein: CASRPGTTNEQFF.

The chain couples TRBV25-1 to TRBJ2-3, with D unresolved. CDR1 is MGHDK, CDR2 SYGVNS, per germline. The CDR3 is 14 residues long. Trimming stripped 5 bases from V and 2 bases from J, with 11 bases between. CDR3 nucleotide sequence: TGTGCCAGCAGTTCCGCGGCTACCACAGATACGCAGTATTTT. It encodes CASSSAATTDTQYF.

J is TRBJ2-1 and V is TRBV30; no definite D call. Trimming took off 3 bases at V and 8 bases at J, with 14 bases between the two ends. The CDR3 consists of 13 residues. Per the germline V gene, CDR1 is GTSNPN and CDR2 is SVGIG (reference sequence). CDR3 nucleotide sequence: TGTGCCTGGAGCGGTACCCCTCCAGATGAGCAGTTCTTC. Its translation is CAWSGTPPDEQFF.

Remarks on this clonotype: One junction end disagrees with the germline gene, perhaps due to a read error. The CDR3 loop is CASSLLRVSTHTQYF. The CDR3 DNA reads as TGTGCCAGCAGTTTATTGCGGGTTAGCACACATACGCAGTATTTT. V and J are TRBV27 and TRBJ2-3; TRBD2 might be the D (5 bases). Per germline, CDR1 MNHEY and CDR2 SMNVEV (reference sequence). The CDR3 covers 15 residues.

CDR3 loop: CASSPSGRGYEQYF. In nucleotides, the CDR3 is TGTGCCAGCAGTCCTAGCGGGAGGGGATACGAGCAGTACTTC. V usage is TRBV28 and J usage is TRBJ2-7, with 12 bases lining up with TRBD2. This CDR3 is built from 14 residues. V lost 5 bases, J lost 4 bases, and 3 bases stayed unmatched. Germline V gene lookup returns CDR1 MDHEN and CDR2 SYDVKM. Full variable domain (rest looked up from reference TRBV28 and TRBJ2-7): DVKVTQSSRYLVKRTGEKVFLECVQDMDHENMFWYRQDPGLGLRLIYFSYDVKMKEKGDIPEGYSVSREKKERFSLILESASTNQTSMYLCASSPSGRGYEQYFGPGTRLTVT.

Comment on this clonotype: This could be a read error, since a much larger clone is one nucleotide away. It is likely a read error, because the conserved phenylalanine at the end of the CDR3 is missing. This sequence joins TRBV20-1 and TRBJ1-1; D call uncertain. Germline-derived CDR1 and CDR2 are DFQATT and SNEGSKA (reference sequence). The germline V and J ends were trimmed by 1 base and 0 bases, with 9 bases remaining between them. This CDR3 comprises 14 residues. Written as DNA, the CDR3 is TGCAGTGCTAGAGTTCGTCACCTGAACACTGAAGCTTTCTCT. Encoded protein: CSARVRHLNTEAFS.

A few counts support this clonotype. This chain uses TRBV19 with TRBJ1-2, with 7 bases lining up with TRBD1. Germline assignment: CDR1 LNHDA and CDR2 SQIVND (reference sequence). With 6 bases clipped from V and 7 bases from J, the junction kept 8 bases outside the gene matches. This CDR3 is 13 amino acids long. The CDR3 DNA is TGTGCCAGTAGAACCGGGACAGTTGTTGGCTACACCTTC. Its translation is CASRTGTVVGYTF.